This is a list of T cell receptor beta chains from one sample in a study of CDR3 diversity in severe acne. From the PCR reads, TCRdb called clonotypes with MiXCR, one entry per CDR3 protein. The sample has roughly 81,000 distinct CDR3 sequences, 45% to 55% seen once; the top ten hold about a tenth. Material: blood. The source of these receptors is a male donor in good health, serving as a control. Both conserved end residues are part of each CDR3. D genes are given only for firm matches. Clone size is given for some rows only: seen once, a few or many times, or a class if the clone is expanded.

J gene,clone size,V gene,D gene,CDR3 protein,CDR3 DNA
TRBJ2-2,few,TRBV2,.,CASSPGNTGELFF,TGTGCCAGCAGCCCTGGAAACACCGGGGAGCTGTTTTTT
TRBJ2-5,few,TRBV7-2,TRBD1,CASSLVADRVETQYF,TGTGCCAGCAGCTTAGTAGCGGACAGGGTGGAGACCCAGTACTTC
TRBJ1-2,many,TRBV6-5,.,CASRAGQTPYYGYTF,TGTGCCAGCAGGGCAGGACAGACGCCTTACTATGGCTACACCTTC
TRBJ2-3,once,TRBV20-1,.,CSARLVPDTQYF,TGCAGTGCTAGACTGGTGCCGGATACGCAGTATTTT
TRBJ1-1,.,TRBV20-1,.,CSAENAGQNTEAFF,TGCAGTGCAGAGAACGCGGGACAGAACACTGAAGCTTTCTTT
TRBJ2-1,few,TRBV15,TRBD2,CATSRGGGSNNEQFF,TGTGCCACCAGCAGAGGGGGGGGAAGCAACAATGAGCAGTTCTTC
TRBJ2-7,.,TRBV7-9,TRBD2,CASSLGAGGPGEQYF,TGTGCCAGCAGCTTAGGAGCGGGAGGGCCGGGGGAGCAGTACTTC
TRBJ2-5,.,TRBV7-2,.,CASSLGGLETQYF,TGTGCCAGCAGCTTAGGGGGCCTCGAGACCCAGTACTTC
TRBJ2-5,.,TRBV2,.,CASGDAGIIETQYF,TGTGCCAGCGGTGATGCAGGGATAATAGAGACCCAGTACTTC
TRBJ2-6,.,TRBV2,TRBD1,CASSEFTGVGANVLTF,TGTGCCAGCAGTGAGTTTACAGGGGTCGGGGCCAACGTCCTGACTTTC
TRBJ2-5,.,TRBV6-1,.,CASSLLEGRETQYF,TGTGCCAGCAGCCTCCTTGAGGGGAGAGAGACCCAGTACTTC
TRBJ2-5,few,TRBV3-1,.,CASSRGETQYF,TGTGCCAGCAGTCGGGGGGAGACCCAGTACTTC
TRBJ2-7,.,TRBV6-1,TRBD1,CASLGDRGYEQYF,TGTGCCAGCCTGGGGGACAGGGGCTACGAGCAGTACTTC
TRBJ2-5,.,TRBV12-3/TRBV12-4,.,CASSPDIGGTQYF,TGTGCCAGCAGTCCAGACATCGGAGGGACCCAGTACTTC
TRBJ1-2,.,TRBV10-3,.,CASSAAGEGPYGYTF,TGTGCCAGCAGCGCGGCCGGGGAGGGTCCCTATGGCTACACCTTC
TRBJ2-7,.,TRBV24-1,.,CATSDARWDSGEQYF,TGTGCCACCAGTGACGCCAGGTGGGATAGTGGTGAGCAGTACTTC
TRBJ2-5,.,TRBV3-1,TRBD2,CASSQVQRGGLETQYF,TGTGCCAGCAGCCAAGTCCAGCGGGGGGGCCTAGAGACCCAGTACTTC
TRBJ1-4,once,TRBV19,.,CASRARELEKLFF,TGTGCCTCCCGAGCAAGAGAACTTGAAAAACTGTTTTTT
TRBJ2-1,.,TRBV20-1,TRBD2,CSAPGTSGDNEQFF,TGCAGTGCTCCGGGGACTAGCGGGGACAATGAGCAGTTCTTC
TRBJ1-1,many,TRBV20-1,.,CSATGSGGMNTEAFF,TGCAGTGCTACAGGGTCGGGGGGCATGAACACTGAAGCTTTCTTT